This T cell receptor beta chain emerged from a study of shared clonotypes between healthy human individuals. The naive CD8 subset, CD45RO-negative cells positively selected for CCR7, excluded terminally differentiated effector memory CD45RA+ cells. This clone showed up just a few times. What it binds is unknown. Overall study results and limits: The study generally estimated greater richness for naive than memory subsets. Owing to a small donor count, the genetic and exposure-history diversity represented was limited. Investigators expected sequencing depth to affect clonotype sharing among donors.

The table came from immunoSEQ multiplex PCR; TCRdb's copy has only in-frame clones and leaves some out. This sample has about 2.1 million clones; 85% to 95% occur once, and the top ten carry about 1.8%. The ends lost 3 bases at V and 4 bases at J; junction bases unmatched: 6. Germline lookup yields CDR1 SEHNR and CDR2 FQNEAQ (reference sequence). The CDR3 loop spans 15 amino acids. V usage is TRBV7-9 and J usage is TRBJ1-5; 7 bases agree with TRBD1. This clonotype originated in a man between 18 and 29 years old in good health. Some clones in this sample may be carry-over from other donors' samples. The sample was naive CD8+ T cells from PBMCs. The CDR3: CASSFGDRLNQPQHF. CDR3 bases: TGTGCCAGCAGCTTTGGGGACAGATTAAATCAGCCCCAGCATTTT.